The clone carrying this T cell receptor beta chain has just one count. Its antigen is not identified. This entry is derived from a study of cytomegalovirus exposure and HLA in healthy donors. General study points: Some TCR beta chains (approximately 180 of them) were listed as cytomegalovirus-associated. Using the classifier, cytomegalovirus status was reportedly diagnosed with high specificity and sensitivity.

Trimming left V 2 bases short and J 8 bases short, with 13 bases between. Germline lookup yields CDR1 SGDLS and CDR2 YYNGEE. The CDR3 extends over 14 amino acids. Here immunoSEQ multiplex PCR was the method, and the copy in TCRdb shows in-frame clones only, minus some. The profile shows over 45,000 clones, 90% to 95% of them singletons. The material sequenced was PBMCs. This chain joins TRBV9 and TRBJ1-4; tentative D call: TRBD1 (5 bases). The sequence was collected from a woman under 30 in good health and CMV-seronegative. The CDR3 loop reads CASSVRPGDEKLFF. The CDR3 DNA is TGTGCCAGCAGCGTCCGCCCGGGGGACGAAAAACTGTTTTTT.